This T cell receptor (beta chain) is from a study of control samples from healthy donors and cancer patients. Using immunoSEQ multiplex PCR, the repertoire was profiled, and TCRdb retains in-frame clones only, with some absent. Of about 100,000 clones listed, less than 90% are singletons. This CDR3 has 13 amino acids. Germline V gene lookup returns CDR1 MNHEY and CDR2 SMNVEV (reference sequence). V was cut by 6 bases and J by 1 base, with 10 bases left in between. What was sequenced was blood. The rearrangement links TRBV27 to TRBJ2-7; a possible D gene is TRBD2 (5 bases). The source is a woman in her forties or fifties in good health. The DNA of the CDR3 is TGTGCCAGCAGGAGGACGGGATCCTACGAGCAGTACTTC. It codes for CASRRTGSYEQYF.